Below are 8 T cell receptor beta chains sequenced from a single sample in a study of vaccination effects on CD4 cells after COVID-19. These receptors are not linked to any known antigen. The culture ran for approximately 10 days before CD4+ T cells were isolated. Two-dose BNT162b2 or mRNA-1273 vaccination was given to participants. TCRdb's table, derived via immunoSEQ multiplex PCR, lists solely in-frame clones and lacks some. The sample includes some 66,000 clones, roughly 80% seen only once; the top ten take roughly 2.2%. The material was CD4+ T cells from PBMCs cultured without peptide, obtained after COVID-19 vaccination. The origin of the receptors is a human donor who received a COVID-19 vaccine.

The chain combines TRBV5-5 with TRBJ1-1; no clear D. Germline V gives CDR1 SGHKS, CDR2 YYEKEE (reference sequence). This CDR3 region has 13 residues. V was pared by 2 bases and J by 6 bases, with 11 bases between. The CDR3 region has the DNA TGTGCCAGCAGCTTCGTGACACGGGCTGAAGCTTTCTTT. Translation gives CASSFVTRAEAFF.

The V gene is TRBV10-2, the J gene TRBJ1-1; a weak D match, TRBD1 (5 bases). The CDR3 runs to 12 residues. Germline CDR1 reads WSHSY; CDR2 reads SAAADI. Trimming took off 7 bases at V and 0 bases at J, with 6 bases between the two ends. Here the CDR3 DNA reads TGCGCCAGCAAGACAGTGAACACTGAAGCTTTCTTT. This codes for CASKTVNTEAFF.

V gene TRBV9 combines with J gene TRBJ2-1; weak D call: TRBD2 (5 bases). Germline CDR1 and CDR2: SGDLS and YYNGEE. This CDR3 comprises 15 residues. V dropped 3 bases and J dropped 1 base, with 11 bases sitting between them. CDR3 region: CASSDGITSYNEQFF. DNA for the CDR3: TGTGCCAGCAGCGACGGGATCACGTCCTACAATGAGCAGTTCTTC. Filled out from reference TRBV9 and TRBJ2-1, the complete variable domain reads DSGVTQTPKHLITATGQRVTLRCSPRSGDLSVYWYQQSLDQGLQFLIQYYNGEERAKGNILERFSAQQFPDLHSELNLSSLELGDSALYFCASSDGITSYNEQFFGPGTRLTVL.

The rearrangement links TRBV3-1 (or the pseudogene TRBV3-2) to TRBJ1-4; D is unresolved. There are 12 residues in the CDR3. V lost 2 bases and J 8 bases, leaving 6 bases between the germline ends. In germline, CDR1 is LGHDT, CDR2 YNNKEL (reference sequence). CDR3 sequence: CASSQNPEKLFF. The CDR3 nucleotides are TGTGCCAGCAGCCAAAATCCCGAAAAACTGTTTTTT.

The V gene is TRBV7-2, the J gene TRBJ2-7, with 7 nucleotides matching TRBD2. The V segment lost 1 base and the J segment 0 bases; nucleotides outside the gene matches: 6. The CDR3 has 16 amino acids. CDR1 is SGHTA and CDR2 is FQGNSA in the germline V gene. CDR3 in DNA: TGTGCCAGCAGCTTAGGGGGAGGGCAGGGCTCCTACGAGCAGTACGTC. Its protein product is CASSLGGGQGSYEQYV.

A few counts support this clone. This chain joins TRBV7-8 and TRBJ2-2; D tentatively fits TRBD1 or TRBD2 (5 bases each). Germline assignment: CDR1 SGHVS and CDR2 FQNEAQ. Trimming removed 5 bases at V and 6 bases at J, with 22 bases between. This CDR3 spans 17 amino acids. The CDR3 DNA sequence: TGTGCCAGCAGCCCCGTTTCGGGACCAACTGACGCCGGGGAGCTGTTTTTT. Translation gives CASSPVSGPTDAGELFF.

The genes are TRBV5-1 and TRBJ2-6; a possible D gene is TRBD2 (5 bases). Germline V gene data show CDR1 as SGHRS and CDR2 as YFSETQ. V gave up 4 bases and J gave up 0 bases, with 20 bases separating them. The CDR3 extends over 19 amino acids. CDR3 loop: CASSRVAGSRTSGANVLTF. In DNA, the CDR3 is TGCGCCAGCAGCCGGGTGGCGGGCAGCCGAACCTCTGGGGCCAACGTCCTGACTTTC.

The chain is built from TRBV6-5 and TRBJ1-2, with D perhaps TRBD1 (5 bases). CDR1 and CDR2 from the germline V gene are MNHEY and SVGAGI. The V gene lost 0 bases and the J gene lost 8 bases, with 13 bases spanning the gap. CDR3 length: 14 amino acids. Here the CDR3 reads CASSYSRGREGYTF. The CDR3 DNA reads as TGTGCCAGCAGTTACTCGAGGGGTAGGGAAGGCTACACCTTC.